The clone carrying this TCR beta chain occurred a few times. The CDR3 covers 16 residues. Germline CDR1 is MNHEY and CDR2 is SVGEGT. V lost 5 bases, J lost 2 bases, and 17 bases lay in between. This sample is part of a study of T-cell reconstitution after alpha-beta-depleted transplantation in children. Unique molecular identifiers were incorporated during preparation of the TCRbeta library. A single record per CDR3 protein comes from TCRdb applying MiXCR to the PCR reads. Of just over 350,000 distinct CDR3 sequences listed, approximately 12% are singletons. This sequence was found in a human donor who donated a stem cell graft to a child with Fanconi anemia. The source material was PBMCs, sampled from the stem cell graft. The chain combines TRBV6-2 or TRBV6-3 with TRBJ2-3; maybe TRBD2 (5 bases). The CDR3 sequence is CASSQTTPSSTDTQYF. In nucleotides, the CDR3 is TGTGCCAGCAGTCAGACTACACCCTCGTCCACAGATACGCAGTATTTT.